The 32 T cell receptor beta chains listed next were all sequenced from one sample in a study of CD4+ T cells in melanoma. The protocol was immunoSEQ multiplex PCR, while the TCRdb copy is restricted to in-frame clones and leaves out a portion. This sample has over 130,000 clones, with 80% to 95% found just once. These receptors were obtained from a human donor with melanoma.

The J gene is TRBJ1-1, the V gene TRBV4-1; D uncertain. In germline, CDR1 is MGHRA, CDR2 YSYEKL. V was cut by 3 bases and J by 1 base, with 12 bases left in between. CDR3 length: 15 residues. In DNA, the CDR3 is TGCGCCAGCAGCCAGGTGGGAGGAGGGAACACTGAAGCTTTCTTT. Its translation is CASSQVGGGNTEAFF.

This clone showed up just once. The rearrangement uses TRBV19 and TRBJ2-3, with 10 bases that match TRBD2. The trim removed 3 bases at V and 1 base at J, leaving 1 base unmatched. CDR3 length: 15 residues. Germline CDR1 LNHDA, CDR2 SQIVND (reference sequence). DNA of the CDR3: TGTGCCAGTAGTATTCTAGCGGGGGGCACAGATACGCAGTATTTT. This sequence encodes CASSILAGGTDTQYF.

Written as DNA, the CDR3 is TGTGCCAGCAGCGGAAAGGGACTTGGCACAGATACGCAGTATTTT. Translated, it gives CASSGKGLGTDTQYF. This chain uses TRBV7-6 with TRBJ2-3, with D possibly matching TRBD2 (6 bases). This CDR3 region has 15 residues. The germline V gene encodes CDR1 SGHVS and CDR2 FNYEAQ. V was cut by 5 bases and J by 1 base, with 13 bases left in between.

This chain connects TRBV13 to TRBJ2-2; no firm D call. From germline, CDR1 is PRHDT and CDR2 FYEKMQ (reference sequence). The CDR3 spans 16 residues. The V end was cut by 3 bases, the J end by 0 bases, with 11 bases between. The CDR3 protein is CASSLWASSNTGELFF. DNA for the CDR3: TGTGCCAGCAGCTTGTGGGCCTCCTCGAACACCGGGGAGCTGTTTTTT.

The chain recombines TRBV30 with TRBJ2-2; no firm D call. Germline assignment: CDR1 GTSNPN and CDR2 SVGIG (reference sequence). CDR3 length: 14 residues. V was trimmed by 2 bases and J by 0 bases, leaving 7 bases between them. The CDR3, as DNA: TGTGCCTGGAGTTCGTGGGCGAACACCGGGGAGCTGTTTTTT. Amino acids: CAWSSWANTGELFF.

V is TRBV5-1 and J is TRBJ2-7; D may be TRBD1 (6 bases). V shed 0 bases and J shed 0 bases, with 7 bases lying between them. Germline values: CDR1 SGHRS, CDR2 YFSETQ. The CDR3 sequence is 14 residues long. The CDR3 nucleotides are TGCGCCAGCAGCTTGGCAGGGGACTCCTACGAGCAGTACTTC. Translated, it gives CASSLAGDSYEQYF. The complete variable domain, with remaining parts taken from reference TRBV5-1 and TRBJ2-7, reads KAGVTQTPRYLIKTRGQQVTLSCSPISGHRSVSWYQQTPGQGLQFLFEYFSETQRNKGNFPGRFSGRQFSNSRSEMNVSTLELGDSALYLCASSLAGDSYEQYFGPGTRLTVT.

The J gene is TRBJ1-2, the V gene TRBV7-8; no clear D. Germline CDR1 reads SGHVS; CDR2 reads FQNEAQ. This CDR3 contains 13 residues. Deletions cut 2 bases from V and 4 bases from J, with 8 bases between. CDR3 amino acids: CASSLRVTYGYTF. DNA of the CDR3: TGTGCCAGCAGCTTACGGGTAACCTATGGCTACACCTTC.

V is TRBV6-6 and J is TRBJ1-5; 9 bases agree with TRBD1. Germline CDR1 is MNHNY and CDR2 is SVGAGI (reference sequence). V was pared by 7 bases and J by 7 bases, with 11 bases of the junction left unmatched. This CDR3 region has 15 residues. CDR3 loop: CASTVQGALGQPQHF. DNA of the CDR3: TGTGCCAGCACCGTACAGGGGGCCTTAGGGCAGCCCCAGCATTTT.

The rearrangement uses TRBV19 and TRBJ2-7; TRBD1 matches at 10 bases. Germline trimming cut 5 bases from V and 2 bases from J; bases unmatched to any gene: 3. Germline values: CDR1 LNHDA, CDR2 SQIVND (reference sequence). This CDR3 is 14 amino acids long. The CDR3 DNA is TGTGCCAGTAGTTTTGGGACAGGGGCCTACGAGCAGTACTTC. This translates into CASSFGTGAYEQYF.

The chain joins TRBV10-1 to TRBJ2-7, with D perhaps matching TRBD2 (5 bases). Trimming took off 9 bases at V and 0 bases at J, with 18 bases between the two ends. This CDR3 is 15 amino acids long. CDR1 and CDR2 from the germline V gene are WNHNN and SYGVQD (reference sequence). The CDR3 reads CASSQDKAGSYEQYF. The DNA for the CDR3 is TGCGCCAGTTCCCAAGACAAGGCGGGCTCCTACGAGCAGTACTTC.

V usage is TRBV2 and J usage is TRBJ1-2, with a tentative D call TRBD1 (6 bases). Germline CDR1 SNHLY, CDR2 FYNNEI. V gave up 5 bases and J gave up 8 bases, with 24 bases separating them. The CDR3 contains 16 residues. For the CDR3, the DNA is TGTGCCAGCAGTCCGCCGTTGGGGACACGACGATCAGGCTACACCTTC. Its protein product is CASSPPLGTRRSGYTF.

The rearrangement uses TRBV15 and TRBJ1-1; no clear D. The CDR3 extends over 15 amino acids. The germline V gene has CDR1 LNHNV and CDR2 YYDKDF (reference sequence). Trimming took off 0 bases at V and 2 bases at J, with 10 bases between the two ends. CDR3 sequence reads: CATSRDQHSNTEAFF. The CDR3 region has the DNA TGTGCCACCAGCAGAGATCAGCACAGTAACACTGAAGCTTTCTTT.

J is TRBJ2-1 and V is TRBV5-1; D possibly uses TRBD1 or TRBD2 (6 bases each). The CDR3 runs 14 residues. Germline CDR1 SGHRS, CDR2 YFSETQ. V was shortened by 0 bases and J by 7 bases, with 11 bases between the two germline ends. The CDR3 DNA reads TGCGCCAGCAGCTTGGGTGGGGGGCAGAATGAGCAGTTCTTC. Its protein product is CASSLGGGQNEQFF.

The chain carries TRBV6-1 and TRBJ2-2; D uncertain. Germline CDR1 reads MNHNS; CDR2 reads SASEGT. V lost 6 bases and J lost 0, with 11 bases in between. The CDR3 runs 15 residues. CDR3 in DNA: TGTGCCAGCAGGGGGTTGTTCGCGAACACCGGGGAGCTGTTTTTT. It codes for CASRGLFANTGELFF.

The chain combines TRBV5-1 with TRBJ1-1; tentatively, D is TRBD1 (5 bases). The germline CDR1 and CDR2 sequences are SGHRS and YFSETQ. The CDR3 runs to 14 residues. V lost 1 base, J lost 2 bases, and 9 bases lay in between. As DNA, the CDR3 is TGCGCCAGCAGCTTGAATAGGGGAAACACTGAAGCTTTCTTT. As protein: CASSLNRGNTEAFF.

This clone has a single count. The J gene is TRBJ2-2, the V gene TRBV10-2, with 7 bases lining up with TRBD1. V shed 0 bases and J 2 bases; nucleotides not matched to a gene: 3. This CDR3 has 16 residues. The germline CDR1 and CDR2 sequences are WSHSY and SAAADI. The CDR3 nucleotides read TGCGCCAGCAGTGAGTCGGGGACAGCTAACACCGGGGAGCTGTTTTTT. It translates to CASSESGTANTGELFF.

This chain connects TRBV5-1 to TRBJ1-3; 9 bases fit TRBD1. J lost 4 bases, V lost 0 bases, and 5 bases had no gene match. This CDR3 has 16 residues. The V gene's germline CDR1 is SGHRS and CDR2 YFSETQ. CDR3 nucleotides: TGCGCCAGCAGCTTGGGGACAGGGGCTGGAGGAAACACCATATATTTT. Amino acid sequence: CASSLGTGAGGNTIYF.

V and J are TRBV12-1 and TRBJ1-3; the table's TRBD1 call for D was not verified on the DNA. TRBV12-1 represents a pseudogene. The CDR3 sequence is 20 residues long. CDR3 DNA: TGTGCCAGCAGCTTTGGTAGGCAGGCACCTATCAGTAACTCTGGAAACACCATATATTTT. As protein: CASSFGRQAPISNSGNTIYF.

This clone came up once. This chain uses TRBV19 with TRBJ1-5; the match to TRBD1 covers 9 bases. The CDR3 totals 14 residues. Trimming cost V 6 bases and J 6 bases; bases outside gene matches: 6. CDR1 LNHDA and CDR2 SQIVND come from the germline V gene (reference sequence). The CDR3 is CASRRTGDGQPQHF. In DNA form, the CDR3 reads TGTGCCAGTAGAAGGACAGGGGATGGTCAGCCCCAGCATTTT.

The chain has TRBV30 and TRBJ2-7, with no clear D. Germline loops: CDR1 GTSNPN, CDR2 SVGIG (reference sequence). This CDR3 has 14 amino acids. Trimming pared 2 bases from V and 1 base from J, leaving 12 bases between. In DNA, the CDR3 is TGTGCCTGGAGTCCCATTCGCGGATCCTACGAGCAGTACTTC. Amino acids: CAWSPIRGSYEQYF. Looking up the rest from reference TRBV30 and TRBJ2-7 gives the full variable domain: SQTIHQWPATLVQPVGSPLSLECTVEGTSNPNLYWYRQAAGRGLQLLFYSVGIGQISSEVPQNLSASRPQDRQFILSSKKLLLSDSGFYLCAWSPIRGSYEQYFGPGTRLTVT.

V gene TRBV29-1 combines with J gene TRBJ2-1; either TRBD1 or TRBD2 may fit D (5 bases each). The CDR3 loop spans 14 amino acids. Looked up from germline, CDR1 is SQVTM and CDR2 is ANQGSEA. V gave up 3 bases and J gave up 6 bases, with 15 bases separating them. Here the CDR3 reads CSVDLRGAGNEQFF. The CDR3 nucleotides read TGCAGCGTTGATCTCCGGGGCGCGGGCAATGAGCAGTTCTTC.

A single count supports this clone. The genes are TRBV10-2 and TRBJ1-1; no clear D gene. With 3 bases removed from V and 5 bases from J, the gap between germline ends came to 16 bases. CDR3 length equals 15 residues. The germline V gene has CDR1 WSHSY and CDR2 SAAADI. The DNA of the CDR3 is TGCGCCAGCAGTGAAAAATGGGTTTCGGAGACTGAAGCTTTCTTT. Translating it yields CASSEKWVSETEAFF.

This sequence joins TRBV5-1 and TRBJ1-2; tentatively, D is TRBD1 (6 bases). Per the germline V gene, CDR1 is SGHRS and CDR2 is YFSETQ. The CDR3 runs 14 residues. V lost 0 bases and J 2 bases, leaving 8 bases between the germline ends. The CDR3 sequence is CASSLEGGNYGYTF. The DNA for the CDR3 is TGCGCCAGCAGCTTGGAGGGGGGCAACTATGGCTACACCTTC.

J is TRBJ1-4 and V is TRBV14; 8 nucleotides match TRBD1. CDR1 and CDR2 (germline): SGHDN, FVKESK. CDR3 length: 19 residues. The trim removed 3 bases at V and 7 bases at J, leaving 19 bases unmatched. CDR3 protein: CASSHTLGEGQGLAEKLFF. In nucleotides, the CDR3 is TGTGCCAGCAGCCACACACTTGGGGAAGGACAGGGATTGGCTGAAAAACTGTTTTTT.

The J gene is TRBJ1-1, the V gene TRBV27, with 9 bases lining up with TRBD1. Per the germline V gene, CDR1 is MNHEY and CDR2 is SMNVEV (reference sequence). This CDR3 is 14 amino acids long. V lost 6 bases, J lost 4 bases, and 6 bases stayed unmatched. The CDR3 nucleotides are TGTGCCAGCAGCCGTTCGACAGGGGGCACTGAAGCTTTCTTT. Translation gives CASSRSTGGTEAFF.

V gene TRBV5-1 combines with J gene TRBJ2-2; no reliable D call. This CDR3 is built from 15 residues. The germline V and J ends were trimmed by 0 bases and 7 bases, with 13 bases remaining between them. Germline assignment: CDR1 SGHRS and CDR2 YFSETQ. In DNA, the CDR3 is TGCGCCAGCAGCTTGGACCGACCCGGAAGCGGGGAGCTGTTTTTT. Amino acid sequence: CASSLDRPGSGELFF.

Concerning this clone: In the same sample, other DNA sequences code for this CDR3. The chain combines TRBV5-1 with TRBJ1-2, with a possible D match to TRBD1 (5 bases). This CDR3 comprises 12 residues. Looked up from germline, CDR1 is SGHRS and CDR2 is YFSETQ. V was trimmed by 4 bases and J by 5 bases, leaving 9 bases between them. CDR3 sequence reads: CASSLDSYGYTF. CDR3 bases: TGCGCCAGCAGCCTTGACAGTTATGGCTACACCTTC.

J is TRBJ2-3 and V is TRBV4-2; D remains unclear. Germline CDR1 and CDR2: LGHNA and YNFKEQ. This CDR3 has 15 amino acids. V was trimmed by 0 bases and J by 2 bases, leaving 9 bases between them. The CDR3: CASSQEGVITDTQYF. DNA for the CDR3: TGTGCCAGCAGCCAAGAAGGAGTAATCACAGATACGCAGTATTTT.

The gene calls are TRBV13 and TRBJ2-5, with D possibly being TRBD2 (5 bases). The CDR3 is 14 amino acids. Trimming pared 4 bases from V and 5 bases from J, leaving 14 bases between. Germline V lookup: CDR1 PRHDT, CDR2 FYEKMQ (reference sequence). The CDR3 sequence is CASSSVASSETQYF. The CDR3 region has the DNA TGTGCCAGCAGCTCCGTAGCTAGCAGTGAGACCCAGTACTTC.

The chain employs TRBV15 and TRBJ2-2; 8 nucleotides match TRBD1. Trimming removed 1 base from V and 5 bases from J; junction bases left unmatched: 6. The CDR3 runs to 16 residues. Germline V gene sequence: CDR1 LNHNV, CDR2 YYDKDF (reference sequence). Written as DNA, the CDR3 is TGTGCCACCAGCAGAGCCCGACAGGGGTTAACCGGGGAGCTGTTTTTT. Translation: CATSRARQGLTGELFF. The variable domain in full, with the rest retrieved from reference TRBV15 and TRBJ2-2, is DAMVIQNPRYQVTQFGKPVTLSCSQTLNHNVMYWYQQKSSQAPKLLFHYYDKDFNNEADTPDNFQSRRPNTSFCFLDIRSPGLGDTAMYLCATSRARQGLTGELFFGEGSRLTVL.

This clone has just one count. This sequence joins TRBV7-8 and TRBJ2-3; 8 positions match TRBD2. CDR3 length: 15 amino acids. Losses at the gene ends were 7 bases for V and 4 bases for J; bases not matched to a gene: 10. Per germline, CDR1 SGHVS and CDR2 FQNEAQ. CDR3 residues: CASNLGGGRADTQYF. The DNA for the CDR3 is TGTGCCAGCAATCTCGGGGGGGGCAGAGCAGATACGCAGTATTTT.

This clone appeared a single time. The chain joins TRBV29-1 to TRBJ2-5; D not certain. CDR1 SQVTM and CDR2 ANQGSEA come from the germline V gene. This CDR3 has 12 residues. V shed 5 bases and J shed 2 bases, with 9 bases lying between them. The CDR3 loop reads CSVRQSQETQYF. For the CDR3, the DNA is TGCAGCGTTCGGCAGTCTCAAGAGACCCAGTACTTC.